The rows below give T cell receptor beta chains drawn from one sample of a study of blood T cell repertoires in COVID-19. This table comes from immunoSEQ multiplex PCR, and its TCRdb copy is limited to in-frame clones, with some not included. The sample records 250,000 to 400,000 clones, approximately 90% being singletons. Sequencing was done on a sample of peripheral blood. These TCRs come from a woman in her twenties or thirties with COVID-19, enrolled during active disease. The CDR3 runs from the conserved cysteine through the conserved F or W. Fields, in order: V gene, clone size, J gene, D gene, CDR3 DNA, CDR3 protein. D genes are given only for firm matches. Clone size is stated in some rows and not others, as once, few, many or a class when expanded.

TRBV9	few	TRBJ2-5	TRBD1	TGTGCCAGCAGCGTAGGTACGACAGGGGAGACCCAGTACTTC	CASSVGTTGETQYF
TRBV6-4	once	TRBJ2-1	TRBD2	TGTGCCAGCAGTACCGGGAGGGGCGGGTCCTACAATGAGCAGTTCTTC	CASSTGRGGSYNEQFF
TRBV6-6	.	TRBJ1-2	.	TGTGCCAGCAGCCCTGAACAGAACTATGGCTACACCTTC	CASSPEQNYGYTF
TRBV13	.	TRBJ1-1	TRBD1	TGTGCCAGCAGACGACAGGGACTGAACACTGAAGCTTTCTTT	CASRRQGLNTEAFF
TRBV20-1	once	TRBJ2-1	TRBD1	TGCAGTGCTAGTCGTCCAGGGGGCTATGAGCAGTTCTTC	CSASRPGGYEQFF
TRBV3-1/TRBV3-2	.	TRBJ2-5	TRBD2	TGTGCCAGCAGCCGCCGCTTCGGGGGGGCCCAAGAGACCCAGTACTTC	CASSRRFGGAQETQYF
TRBV5-5	.	TRBJ1-3	.	TGTGCCAGCAGCTCCCGCGAGTACAGTTCTGGAAACACCATATATTTT	CASSSREYSSGNTIYF
TRBV5-1	.	TRBJ2-1	.	TGCGCCAGCAGCTTTTCGGGAACCTCCTACAATGAGCAGTTCTTC	CASSFSGTSYNEQFF
TRBV7-9	.	TRBJ1-1	TRBD1	TGTGCCAGCAGCAGCAACGCCGGGACAGGGTTCATGAACACTGAAGCTTTCTTT	CASSSNAGTGFMNTEAFF
TRBV29-1	.	TRBJ2-5	.	TGCAGCGTTGAAGGAGGACAGCAAGAGACCCAGTACTTC	CSVEGGQQETQYF
TRBV6-2/TRBV6-3	few	TRBJ2-3	.	TGTGCCAGCAGTTACCTAGATACGCAGTATTTT	CASSYLDTQYF
TRBV30	medium-sized	TRBJ1-1	TRBD1	TGTGCCTGGAGTCCCCCCGGACAGGGGAACACTGAAGCTTTCTTT	CAWSPPGQGNTEAFF
TRBV30	.	TRBJ2-7	.	TGTGCCTGGAGTGTAAAGGACTCGAGCTCCTACGAGCAGTACTTC	CAWSVKDSSSYEQYF
TRBV4-1	.	TRBJ1-1	.	TGCGCCAGCAGCCAAGGGCTTGAAGCTTTCTTT	CASSQGLEAFF
TRBV9	.	TRBJ1-6	.	TGTGCCAGCAGCGTAGGGAGGGTTAATTCACCCCTCCACTTT	CASSVGRVNSPLHF
TRBV6-5	.	TRBJ2-2	.	TGTGCTGTAAAAAAACATCTAGAAGGGGAGCTGTTTTTT	CAVKKHLEGELFF
TRBV7-9	.	TRBJ2-1	.	TGTGCCAGCAGCTTAAAAGGGGTTAATGAGCAGTTCTTC	CASSLKGVNEQFF
TRBV28	.	TRBJ1-5	.	TGTGCCAGCAGTCCCTTGGGGGCAGATCAGCCCCAGCATTTT	CASSPLGADQPQHF
TRBV30	.	TRBJ1-4	.	TGTGCCTGGAGTGGGCAGGGTAAATGGCTGTTTTTT	CAWSGQGKWLFF
TRBV3-1/TRBV3-2	.	TRBJ2-3	TRBD1	TGTGCCAGCAGCCCCCAGGGACAGGTCTTGGATACGCAGTATTTT	CASSPQGQVLDTQYF
TRBV7-8	.	TRBJ1-6	.	TGTGCCAGCAGCTTAGCGGGGGGAGTAACTCTCCACTTT	CASSLAGGVTLHF
TRBV7-3	.	TRBJ1-3	TRBD1	TGTGCCAGCAGCTTACCCGGGACAGGGGAATTGGGAAACACCATATATTTT	CASSLPGTGELGNTIYF
TRBV10-3	.	TRBJ1-2	.	TGTGCCATCAGTGAGTCGGAAGGGGCTGGCTACACCTTC	CAISESEGAGYTF
TRBV2	.	TRBJ2-7	.	TGTGCCAGCAGTGATCGGCAGGGCCACGAGCAGTACTTC	CASSDRQGHEQYF
TRBV9	.	TRBJ2-5	TRBD2	TGTGCCAGCAGCGTGCTAGCGGGGGTCGAGGAGACCCAGTACTTC	CASSVLAGVEETQYF
TRBV19	.	TRBJ2-5	TRBD1	TGTGCCAGTAGGTTGACAGGGACAGAGACCCAGTACTTC	CASRLTGTETQYF
TRBV4-3	.	TRBJ1-5	.	TGCGCCAGCAGCCAAGATTGGGGGAGGAGCAATCAGCCCCAGCATTTT	CASSQDWGRSNQPQHF
TRBV3-1/TRBV3-2	.	TRBJ1-5	.	TGTGCCAGCAGCCTAGGACTGATCAATCAGCCCCAGCATTTT	CASSLGLINQPQHF
TRBV28	.	TRBJ2-3	TRBD1	TGTGCCAGCAGTTGGGACAGGTCCGAGGATACGCAGTATTTT	CASSWDRSEDTQYF
TRBV5-1	.	TRBJ1-3	TRBD1	TGCGCCAGCAGCCGAGGGGACAGTTCATCTGGAAACACCATATATTTT	CASSRGDSSSGNTIYF
TRBV11-3	.	TRBJ2-5	TRBD2	TGTGCCAGCAGCCGCCCTAGCGGGGGTGTCGAGACCCAGTACTTC	CASSRPSGGVETQYF
TRBV7-2	.	TRBJ2-3	TRBD2	TGTGCCAGCAGCTTAGGGCTAGCGGGGGGGTCCGCGCAGTATTTT	CASSLGLAGGSAQYF
TRBV7-8	once	TRBJ1-6	TRBD1	TGTGCTAGCAGCTACGGACAGGGGTCCAATTCACCCCTCCACTTT	CASSYGQGSNSPLHF
TRBV19	.	TRBJ1-2	.	TGTGCCAGTAGGGACATACTCGCTAACTATGGCTACACCTTC	CASRDILANYGYTF
TRBV2	.	TRBJ2-7	.	TGTGCCAGCAGTGAAAGCCTATTGAGCTCCTACGAGCAGTACTTC	CASSESLLSSYEQYF
TRBV5-4	.	TRBJ2-1	.	TGTGCCAGCAGCTCCAGCGTCGACAATGAGCAGTTCTTC	CASSSSVDNEQFF
TRBV4-3	.	TRBJ1-2	.	TGCGCCAGCAGCCAAGAGATCTACCTGTTCTATGGCTACACCTTC	CASSQEIYLFYGYTF
TRBV20-1	.	TRBJ1-1	.	TGCAGTGCTAGTCACGGGGGGAACACTGAAGCTTTCTTT	CSASHGGNTEAFF
TRBV5-4	.	TRBJ2-2	.	TGTGCCAGCAGCTTGCAAGAGGCGAACACCGGGGAGCTGTTTTTT	CASSLQEANTGELFF
TRBV5-1	.	TRBJ1-1	.	TGCGCCAGCAGCTCGGGACATCCGAACACTGAAGCTTTCTTT	CASSSGHPNTEAFF
TRBV3-1/TRBV3-2	.	TRBJ2-3	TRBD1	TGTGCCAGCAGCCAAAGGGGACAGGGGGCGGCGGATACGCAGTATTTT	CASSQRGQGAADTQYF
TRBV27	few	TRBJ2-7	TRBD2	TGTGCCAGCAGTTTAGGACCCCCTAGCGGGGGGGCAGGGTACGAGCAGTACTTC	CASSLGPPSGGAGYEQYF
TRBV6-4	.	TRBJ2-2	.	TGTGCCAGCAGTCCTACAAGGGGGTTGAAACCCGGGGAGCTGTTTTTT	CASSPTRGLKPGELFF
TRBV11-2	.	TRBJ1-6	.	TGTGCCAGCAGCCTATTTGGAAGCGCTTCACCCCTCCACTTT	CASSLFGSASPLHF
TRBV11-3	.	TRBJ1-1	.	TGTGCCAGCAGCCCGGGCGGGGTCATGAACACTGAAGCTTTCTTT	CASSPGGVMNTEAFF
TRBV12-3/TRBV12-4	.	TRBJ1-2	.	TGTGCCAGCACAGGACTTAACTATGGCTACACCTTC	CASTGLNYGYTF
TRBV19	.	TRBJ2-3	.	TGTGCCAGTAAAGGCGGGGTCATGGGCGATACGCAGTATTTT	CASKGGVMGDTQYF
TRBV2	.	TRBJ2-3	TRBD1	TGTGCCAGCAGTGAAGAACAGGGGCAAGATACGCAGTATTTT	CASSEEQGQDTQYF
TRBV15	.	TRBJ1-5	TRBD1	TGTGCCACCAGCAGAGGGGACAGGGGATCGGAGCCCCAGCATTTT	CATSRGDRGSEPQHF
TRBV18	.	TRBJ1-1	.	TGTGCCAGCTCTCTTCTAGGCAGGGTGGACATGAACACTGAAGCTTTCTTT	CASSLLGRVDMNTEAFF
TRBV5-1	.	TRBJ2-1	TRBD1	TGCGCCAGCAACCCAGGGGGAAGCTCCTACAATGAGCAGTTCTTC	CASNPGGSSYNEQFF
TRBV21-1	.	TRBJ1-6	.	TGTGCCAGCAGCTTCCCCGTGGAGCGGGACAGGGAACCGAGCTCCTATAATTCACCCCTCCACTTT	CASSFPVERDREPSSYNSPLHF
TRBV3-1/TRBV3-2	.	TRBJ2-2	TRBD2	TGTGCCAGCAGCCCGAGGACTAGCAGATCCGGGGAGCTGTTTTTT	CASSPRTSRSGELFF
TRBV4-2	.	TRBJ1-1	.	TGTGCCAGCAGCCAGGATCCGACAGCCGGAGTGGGGAACACTGAAGCTTTCTTT	CASSQDPTAGVGNTEAFF
TRBV11-2	.	TRBJ2-5	.	TGTGCCAGCAGCCCGATCGCGTCTCAAGAGTACCAAGAGACCCAGTACTTC	CASSPIASQEYQETQYF